The rows below give T cell receptor beta chains drawn from one sample of a study of OX40 agonist ivuxolimab in advanced cancers. Using immunoSEQ multiplex PCR, the repertoire was profiled, and TCRdb retains in-frame clones only, with some absent. In the table there are about 20,000 clones, around 90% of which are singletons. The sequencing here drew on CD4+ or CD8+ T cells sorted from blood, taken in a trial of the OX40 agonist ivuxolimab. Source of these receptors: an adult with an advanced solid tumor such as melanoma, head and neck, liver or kidney cancer. Both conserved end residues are part of each CDR3. Fields, in order: V gene, clone size, D gene, J gene, CDR3 protein, CDR3 DNA. The D gene is left open where the match is weak. The size of a clone is reported for some rows only, either as once, few or many, or as a class for expanded clones.

TRBV27	NA	NA	TRBJ2-2	CASRLGGTGELFF	TGTGCCAGCCGACTCGGGGGCACCGGGGAGCTGTTTTTT
TRBV6-5	NA	NA	TRBJ1-2	CASSYARDATYGYTF	TGTGCCAGCAGTTATGCCCGGGACGCCACCTATGGCTACACCTTC
TRBV4-1	once	NA	TRBJ1-1	CASSYSATNTEAFF	TGCGCCAGCAGCTATTCAGCCACGAACACTGAAGCTTTCTTT
TRBV6-5	NA	NA	TRBJ1-1	CASSFLSDWGTEAFF	TGTGCCAGCAGCTTCCTTTCAGATTGGGGCACTGAAGCTTTCTTT
TRBV4-2	NA	TRBD2	TRBJ2-1	CASSPRGGERNEQFF	TGTGCCAGCAGCCCGCGGGGGGGCGAAAGGAATGAGCAGTTCTTC
TRBV19	NA	NA	TRBJ2-5	CASSIGHLAWETQYF	TGTGCCAGTAGTATCGGTCATCTAGCGTGGGAGACCCAGTACTTC
TRBV7-9	NA	NA	TRBJ2-5	CASSPGPQETQYF	TGTGCCAGCAGCCCGGGACCCCAAGAGACCCAGTACTTC
TRBV5-6	NA	TRBD2	TRBJ2-3	CASSRLAGGPDTQYF	TGTGCCAGCAGCAGACTAGCGGGGGGGCCGGATACGCAGTATTTT
TRBV6-1	NA	NA	TRBJ2-3	CASSESPWQDTDTQYF	TGTGCCAGCAGTGAAAGTCCCTGGCAGGACACAGATACGCAGTATTTT
TRBV6-5	NA	TRBD1	TRBJ1-2	CASSYSAGQGIGYTF	TGTGCCAGCAGTTACTCGGCGGGACAGGGAATTGGCTACACCTTC
TRBV7-8	NA	TRBD1	TRBJ2-5	CASSFLWTGTETQYF	TGTGCCAGCAGCTTTTTATGGACAGGGACAGAGACCCAGTACTTC
TRBV6-5	NA	NA	TRBJ2-2	CASSSLGELFF	TGTGCCAGCAGCTCCTTGGGGGAGCTGTTTTTT
TRBV11-2	NA	NA	TRBJ1-6	CASSLVAGSPLHF	TGTGCCAGCAGCTTAGTGGCCGGATCACCCCTCCACTTT
TRBV30	NA	TRBD1	TRBJ2-7	CAWTLTGGVDEQYF	TGTGCCTGGACTCTGACAGGGGGCGTTGACGAGCAGTACTTC